The 8 T cell receptor beta chains reported below all come from one sample, sequenced in a study of blood T cell repertoires in COVID-19 (dated by TCRdb to between 2020 and 2021). Libraries were prepared through the immunoSEQ multiplex PCR assay. Not all clones reach the TCRdb copy of this immuneACCESS table, which keeps in-frame sequences only. Checked studies attribute under half of the gap to unresolved V genes and leave the rest unexplained. Here the sample has 60,000 to 85,000 clones; about 90% occur a single time. Just under 4.5% of the sample is in the top ten clones. Sample: peripheral blood. These receptors came from a man between 50 and 59 years old with active COVID-19.

V usage is TRBV7-9 and J usage is TRBJ2-2; no clear D. In germline, CDR1 is SEHNR, CDR2 FQNEAQ (reference sequence). V lost 5 bases and J 0 bases, leaving 10 bases between the germline ends. The CDR3 length is 15 residues. The CDR3 is CASSLRSSNTGELFF. The CDR3 DNA sequence: TGTGCCAGCAGCCTGAGGTCATCGAACACCGGGGAGCTGTTTTTT.

V and J are TRBV19 and TRBJ1-4, with 8 bases that match TRBD1. The germline CDR1 and CDR2 sequences are LNHDA and SQIVND (reference sequence). The length of the CDR3 is 18 residues. V lost 6 bases to trimming and J lost 2 bases; unmatched junction nucleotides: 14. CDR3 nucleotides: TGTGCCAGTAGCTCCCCGACGGACAGGGTATCGACTAATGAAAAACTGTTTTTT. As protein: CASSSPTDRVSTNEKLFF.

The rearrangement joins TRBV25-1 to TRBJ2-5; 9 bases agree with TRBD1. The germline CDR1 and CDR2 sequences are MGHDK and SYGVNS. The CDR3 has 14 residues. The V segment lost 3 bases and the J segment 3 bases; nucleotides outside the gene matches: 2. DNA for the CDR3: TGTGCCAGCAGTGATTGGACAGGGGAAGAGACCCAGTACTTC. It yields the protein CASSDWTGEETQYF.

V is TRBV6-2 or TRBV6-3 and J is TRBJ1-5; TRBD1 agrees at 10 bases. CDR3 length: 15 amino acids. CDR1 is MNHEY, CDR2 SVGEGT, per germline. V trimming: 5 bases; J trimming: 4 bases; junction bases outside the gene matches: 5. This CDR3 is CASSPGTGVNQPQHF. CDR3 nucleotides: TGTGCCAGCAGTCCCGGGACAGGGGTTAATCAGCCCCAGCATTTT.

The V and J genes are TRBV7-2 and TRBJ1-6, with a weak D call TRBD1 (6 bases). The germline CDR1 and CDR2 sequences are SGHTA and FQGNSA. This CDR3 is built from 16 residues. The V end was cut by 1 base, the J end by 6 bases, with 13 bases between. CDR3 in amino acids: CASSLETRTVNSPLHF. CDR3 bases: TGTGCCAGCAGCTTAGAAACCCGGACAGTTAATTCACCCCTCCACTTT.

The V call is TRBV30, the J call TRBJ2-2; 8 bases are a match to TRBD2. The germline gives CDR1 GTSNPN, CDR2 SVGIG (reference sequence). The V gene end was trimmed by 4 bases and the J gene end by 1 base; junction bases not matched to a gene: 5. This CDR3 is built from 15 residues. The CDR3 spells CAWTLSGRNTGELFF. CDR3 DNA: TGTGCCTGGACCCTCAGCGGGAGGAACACCGGGGAGCTGTTTTTT. Looking up the rest from reference TRBV30 and TRBJ2-2 gives the full variable domain: SQTIHQWPATLVQPVGSPLSLECTVEGTSNPNLYWYRQAAGRGLQLLFYSVGIGQISSEVPQNLSASRPQDRQFILSSKKLLLSDSGFYLCAWTLSGRNTGELFFGEGSRLTVL.

CDR3 sequence (DNA): TGTGCCAGCAGTTACAACGACCGGGGTGGCAATGAGCAGTTCTTC. This encodes CASSYNDRGGNEQFF. This chain connects TRBV6-5 to TRBJ2-1, with TRBD2 as a possible D gene (5 bases). Germline values: CDR1 MNHEY, CDR2 SVGAGI. The CDR3 extends over 15 amino acids. V was trimmed by 2 bases and J by 6 bases, leaving 14 bases between them.

This clone was seen a few times. The J gene is TRBJ2-1, the V gene TRBV12-2; the table calls TRBD1, which could not be checked here. TRBV12-2 is shown as a pseudogene. The CDR3 loop spans 16 amino acids. The DNA for the CDR3 is TGTGCAAGTCGCTTAGCCGTGGGCCCCTTAAACAATGAGCAGTTCTTC. It yields the protein CASRLAVGPLNNEQFF.